These 16 T cell receptor delta chains came from one sample sequenced in a study of Vδ1+ human thymocytes. Findings and limits, study-wide: In the thymus, TRG and TRD repertoires looked highly polyclonal with Gaussian CDR3 lengths.

These receptors' targets are unknown. Sequences come from RNA converted to cDNA by reverse transcription. CDR3 amplicons came from multiplex PCR with pooled V-gene forward and constant-region reverse primers. TCRdb applied CATT to the multiplex PCR reads for clone calling. The data show about 55,000 delta-chain clones, more than 15% seen once. The sequenced sample consisted of Vdelta1+ gamma-delta thymocytes from the thymus. Subset defined: FACS-sorted CD3+ TCRalphabeta- TCRVdelta1+ TCRVdelta2- thymocytes. The receptors originated from a boy younger than two who had congenital heart surgery.

The table lists this clone with a few counts. The chain is built from TRDV1 and TRDJ1; D might be TRDD3 (5 bases). The CDR3 runs 16 residues. Germline V CDR1 and CDR2: TSWWSYY, QGS. Trimming took 5 bases from V and 0 from J, leaving 16 bases between them. The DNA for the CDR3 is TGTGCTCTTGGGAACCGGGGGTTCCAGTACACCGATAAACTCATCTTT. Amino acid sequence: CALGNRGFQYTDKLIF.

This clone was counted a few times. The V and J genes are TRDV1 and TRDJ1; D uncertain. CDR1 is TSWWSYY, CDR2 QGS, per germline. V was trimmed by 5 bases and J by 0 bases, leaving 7 bases between them. This CDR3 has 13 amino acids. The CDR3 nucleotides are TGTGCTCTTGGGCCTTTAAACACCGATAAACTCATCTTT. Its protein product is CALGPLNTDKLIF.

V is TRDV1 and J is TRDJ1; 13 bases map to TRDD3. The J segment lost 3 bases and the V segment lost 0 bases, leaving 13 bases of the junction unmatched. The CDR3 extends over 20 amino acids. Germline-derived CDR1 and CDR2 are TSWWSYY and QGS. The CDR3 nucleotides read TGTGCTCTTGGGGAACTAGGCGTACTGGGGGATACGCTTTCGGCCGATAAACTCATCTTT. Amino acids: CALGELGVLGDTLSADKLIF.

V and J are TRDV1 and TRDJ1; a possible D gene is TRDD3 (6 bases). V gave up 2 bases and J gave up 1 base, with 32 bases separating them. In germline, CDR1 is TSWWSYY, CDR2 QGS. This CDR3 contains 22 residues. The chain's CDR3 is CALGETSPPWRDRVPGTDKLIF. For the CDR3, the DNA is TGTGCTCTTGGGGAAACGTCGCCGCCATGGCGGGATAGGGTACCGGGCACCGATAAACTCATCTTT.

This chain joins TRDV1 and TRDJ1; 9 positions agree with TRDD2. Trimming took 1 base from V and 0 from J; bases not matched to a gene: 30. The CDR3 is 25 amino acids. Germline V gene sequence: CDR1 TSWWSYY, CDR2 QGS. The CDR3 nucleotides are TGTGCTCTTGGGGAACCCCCTTCCTACGTCGATCATATGGAAGGACGTGGGGGGTACACCGATAAACTCATCTTT. Encoded protein: CALGEPPSYVDHMEGRGGYTDKLIF.

The genes are TRDV1 and TRDJ1, with D perhaps TRDD3 (5 bases). The V gene's germline CDR1 is TSWWSYY and CDR2 QGS. Deletions cut 4 bases from V and 0 bases from J, with 27 bases between. CDR3 size: 20 residues. CDR3 in DNA: TGTGCTCTTGGGGGACGAGGCTCCTGTACTGGTAAAACGGACACCGATAAACTCATCTTT. This gives the protein CALGGRGSCTGKTDTDKLIF.

The chain employs TRDV1 and TRDJ1; TRDD3 aligns across 13 bases. Germline CDR1 is TSWWSYY and CDR2 is QGS. This CDR3 comprises 20 residues. Losses at the gene ends were 1 base for V and 8 bases for J; bases not matched to a gene: 19. CDR3 DNA: TGTGCTCTTGGGGAACGGGCCTACTCGGGGATACTGGGGGATACGAGGAAACTCATCTTT. Amino acid sequence: CALGERAYSGILGDTRKLIF.

This clone turned up a few times. The V gene is TRDV1, the J gene TRDJ1, with 9 nucleotides matching TRDD3. Germline V lookup: CDR1 TSWWSYY, CDR2 QGS. The CDR3 spans 19 residues. V shed 5 bases and J 0 bases; nucleotides not matched to a gene: 16. In nucleotides, the CDR3 is TGTGCTCTTGGGAGCCTACGGTTAGGAACTGGGGGACACACCGATAAACTCATCTTT. Translated, it gives CALGSLRLGTGGHTDKLIF.

The table lists this clone with a few counts. The chain has TRDV1 and TRDJ1; perhaps TRDD2 as D (5 bases). V was shortened by 4 bases and J by 2 bases, with 23 bases between the two germline ends. The CDR3 covers 18 residues. Germline loops: CDR1 TSWWSYY, CDR2 QGS. The CDR3 region has the DNA TGTGCTCTTGGGGCTTTAGGCCCCTTCTTGACGGGAACCGATAAACTCATCTTT. It translates to CALGALGPFLTGTDKLIF.

Only a few counts were recorded for this clone. The chain couples TRDV1 to TRDJ1; 10 positions agree with TRDD3. The germline CDR1 and CDR2 sequences are TSWWSYY and QGS. The CDR3 runs 22 residues. J was trimmed by 0 bases and V by 5 bases; bases with no gene match: 24. For the CDR3, the DNA is TGTGCTCTTGGGAACCCCCCTTGCGCCACTGGGGGATGTCCCCTGTACACCGATAAACTCATCTTT. As protein: CALGNPPCATGGCPLYTDKLIF.

In this sample, this clone turned up a few times. The V gene is TRDV1, the J gene TRDJ1; 10 bases agree with TRDD3. This CDR3 comprises 21 residues. Germline-derived CDR1 and CDR2 are TSWWSYY and QGS. V shed 1 base, J shed 1 base, and the junction held 18 bases outside the gene matches. DNA for the CDR3: TGTGCTCTTGGGGAACCATATGCCTTCCCCCGTACTGGGGGATTCACCGATAAACTCATCTTT. Translation gives CALGEPYAFPRTGGFTDKLIF.

A few counts support this clone. The rearrangement joins TRDV1 to TRDJ1, with D perhaps TRDD1 or TRDD3 (5 bases each). Trimming took off 4 bases at V and 5 bases at J, with 32 bases between the two ends. The germline V gene encodes CDR1 TSWWSYY and CDR2 QGS. The CDR3 spans 20 residues. CDR3 DNA sequence: TGTGCTCTTGGGGTCTGCGATTTTTCTTTACCGGGGAAAATACAGGATAAACTCATCTTT. Its translation: CALGVCDFSLPGKIQDKLIF.

This chain connects TRDV1 to TRDJ1; TRDD3 might be the D (6 bases). This CDR3 spans 20 amino acids. Per germline, CDR1 TSWWSYY and CDR2 QGS. Trimming pared 0 bases from V and 2 bases from J, leaving 25 bases between. CDR3: CALGELVIWGPTDVTDKLIF. CDR3 DNA sequence: TGTGCTCTTGGGGAACTGGTCATCTGGGGACCCACAGATGTAACCGATAAACTCATCTTT.

This clone has only a few counts. The V call is TRDV1, the J call TRDJ1; TRDD2 is a possible D gene (5 bases). The V end was cut by 5 bases, the J end by 1 base, with 20 bases between. The CDR3 loop spans 17 amino acids. The V gene's germline CDR1 is TSWWSYY and CDR2 QGS. In DNA, the CDR3 is TGTGCTCTTGGGACCCCCTACGCCCCGTTCCCCACCGATAAACTCATCTTT. Encoded protein: CALGTPYAPFPTDKLIF.

This clone was observed a handful of times. J is TRDJ1 and V is TRDV1; D remains ambiguous. The CDR3 contains 15 residues. CDR1 and CDR2 from the germline V gene are TSWWSYY and QGS. V was clipped by 1 base and J by 0 bases, with 9 bases between them. The CDR3: CALGERRPNTDKLIF. In DNA, the CDR3 is TGTGCTCTTGGGGAACGGCGTCCGAACACCGATAAACTCATCTTT.

Comment on this clone: One junction end does not reproduce the germline sequence, and a read error may be involved. The sample has other DNA sequences that encode this CDR3 too. The chain joins TRDV1 to TRDJ1; TRDD3 agrees at 12 bases. CDR1 and CDR2 (germline): TSWWSYY, QGS. This CDR3 is built from 24 residues. The CDR3 sequence is CALGERVLPHTGGYSPFYTDKLIF. CDR3 sequence (DNA): TGTGCTCTTGGGGAACGGGTACTTCCCCATACTGGGGGATACTCCCCATTCTACACCGACAAACTCATCTTT.